These T cell receptor beta chains were read from a single sample in a study of blood T cell repertoires in COVID-19. This table comes from immunoSEQ multiplex PCR, and its TCRdb copy is limited to in-frame clones, with some not included. The sample consists of about 42,000 clones, roughly 88% of them appearing once. The source material was peripheral blood. All receptors derive from a human donor in a cohort sampled during active COVID-19. Both conserved end residues are part of each CDR3. The D gene is left open where the match is weak.

d_call	j_call	v_call	cdr3_aa
TRBD2	TRBJ2-7	TRBV2	CASSVLAGSYEQYF
NA	TRBJ1-2	TRBV7-3	CASSPAGDPNYGYTF
TRBD1	TRBJ1-3	TRBV30	CAWPRGQRKPTGNTIYF
TRBD1	TRBJ2-2	TRBV19	CASKTGGARTGELFF
TRBD1	TRBJ1-2	TRBV7-3	CASSPGQGHGYTF
NA	TRBJ1-2	TRBV27	CASSIQPGLRGGYTF
NA	TRBJ1-5	TRBV21-1	CASSKFTRDQPQHF
NA	TRBJ1-5	TRBV7-9	CASSLGTGYGNQPQHF
TRBD2	TRBJ2-7	TRBV3-1/TRBV3-2	CASSQRTSGLRAEQYF
TRBD2	TRBJ2-1	TRBV29-1	CSAVAGGGGEQFF
NA	TRBJ1-5	TRBV19	CATRFDQGGNQPQHF
NA	TRBJ1-2	TRBV6-4	CASSEGRVGGYTF
NA	TRBJ2-5	TRBV7-6	CASSVTQSVAKETQYF
NA	TRBJ2-5	TRBV18	CASSPSRETQYF
NA	TRBJ1-6	TRBV5-4	CASSLDADSPLHF
NA	TRBJ1-2	TRBV6-2/TRBV6-3	CASSYSDRGSGYTF
TRBD1	TRBJ1-2	TRBV29-1	CSVGGGQGLFGYTF
TRBD1	TRBJ1-5	TRBV24-1	CATSDSNRGLNQPQHF
NA	TRBJ2-1	TRBV19	CASSRLDFYNEQFF
NA	TRBJ1-2	TRBV4-2	CASSQESLGGYTF
NA	TRBJ2-3	TRBV2	CASSESSFTQYF
TRBD2	TRBJ2-1	TRBV5-1	CASSLAAGGNNEQFF
NA	TRBJ2-7	TRBV23-1	CASSRIVSGALYEQYF
NA	TRBJ1-3	TRBV7-9	CASSGRLQVSGNTIYF
NA	TRBJ1-5	TRBV19	CASSIPGDQPQHF
NA	TRBJ1-1	TRBV9	CASSVDPQGGEAFF
NA	TRBJ1-2	TRBV6-1	CASSEPGGGSNYGYTF
NA	TRBJ2-7	TRBV4-1	CASSQVGGTSYEQYF
NA	TRBJ2-1	TRBV6-6	CASSPKLDPHNEQFF
TRBD2	TRBJ2-2	TRBV3-1/TRBV3-2	CASTEAGYTGELFF
NA	TRBJ1-1	TRBV2	CASRKQDISNTEAFF
TRBD1	TRBJ1-5	TRBV11-2	CASSSTGGGQPQHF
TRBD1	TRBJ2-3	TRBV7-3	CASSLMGQGNTDTQYF
NA	TRBJ1-1	TRBV29-1	CSVVDGGAEAFF
NA	TRBJ2-3	TRBV19	CASSISRAGDTQYF
NA	TRBJ2-5	TRBV15	CATSRGGREGETQYF
NA	TRBJ2-7	TRBV12-5	CASGLVLGTTPYEQYF
NA	TRBJ1-5	TRBV19	CASSISTLGQPQHF
TRBD2	TRBJ2-3	TRBV5-4	CASGSGGYTDTQYF
NA	TRBJ2-4	TRBV5-6	CASSLVLGEYAKNIQYF